The source of this T cell receptor beta chain is a study of CD8+ T cells in alopecia areata. Turning to the study itself: In an open-label trial, patients got 5 to 10 mg tofacitinib twice daily. Findings and limits, study-wide: Scalp clonality decreased significantly with tofacitinib, and so did expanded CD8+ clones among the top 100. Relative to normal scalp, lesional scalp, especially alopecia totalis/universalis, showed higher clonality.

The germline V gene has CDR1 SGHTA and CDR2 FQGNSA. The CDR3 has 13 amino acids. V was pared by 5 bases and J by 13 bases, with 9 bases of the junction left unmatched. The treatment here: oral pan-JAK inhibitor, 5-10 mg twice daily. cDNA prepared by RNA extraction and subsequent reverse transcription served as the template for sequencing. Method: immunoSEQ multiplex PCR; TCRdb's copy keeps in-frame clones and lacks some. The profile covers some 190,000 clones, with about three fifths appearing a single time and roughly 1.3% taken by the ten largest. A remark on this clone: As yet, its antigen is unknown.

Sequencing was performed on CD4+ T cells sorted from blood, taken at week 49, from a patient treated with tofacitinib. The V gene is TRBV7-2, the J gene TRBJ2-7; TRBD2 matches at 12 bases. The sequence was collected from a human donor with alopecia areata. The CDR3 spells CASSLGLAGTFYF. The CDR3 region has the DNA TGTGCCAGCAGCCTCGGACTAGCGGGGACCTTCTACTTC.